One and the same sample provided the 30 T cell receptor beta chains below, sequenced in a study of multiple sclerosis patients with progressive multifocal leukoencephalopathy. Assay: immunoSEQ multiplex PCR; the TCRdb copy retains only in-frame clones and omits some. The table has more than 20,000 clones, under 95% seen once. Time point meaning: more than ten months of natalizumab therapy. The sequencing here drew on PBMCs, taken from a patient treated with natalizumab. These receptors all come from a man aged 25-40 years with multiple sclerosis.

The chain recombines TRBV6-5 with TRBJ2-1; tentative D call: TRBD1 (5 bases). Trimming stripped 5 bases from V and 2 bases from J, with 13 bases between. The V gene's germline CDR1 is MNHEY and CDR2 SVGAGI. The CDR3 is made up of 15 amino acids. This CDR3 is CASSPLQVPYNEQFF. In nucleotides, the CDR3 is TGTGCCAGCAGTCCCTTACAGGTACCCTACAATGAGCAGTTCTTC.

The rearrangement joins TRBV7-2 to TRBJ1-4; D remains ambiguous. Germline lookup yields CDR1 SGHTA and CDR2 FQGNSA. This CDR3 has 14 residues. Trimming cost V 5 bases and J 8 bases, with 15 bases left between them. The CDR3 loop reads CASSPPAGGEKLFF. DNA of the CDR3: TGTGCCAGCAGCCCGCCAGCCGGCGGGGAAAAACTGTTTTTT. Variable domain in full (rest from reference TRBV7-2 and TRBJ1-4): GAGVSQSPSNKVTEKGKDVELRCDPISGHTALYWYRQSLGQGLEFLIYFQGNSAPDKSGLPSDRFSAERTGGSVSTLTIQRTQQEDSAVYLCASSPPAGGEKLFFGSGTQLSVL.

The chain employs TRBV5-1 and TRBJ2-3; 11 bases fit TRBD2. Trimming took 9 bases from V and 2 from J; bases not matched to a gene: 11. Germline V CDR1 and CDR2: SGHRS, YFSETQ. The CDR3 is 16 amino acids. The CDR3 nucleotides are TGCGCCACCCGCGGGGGGACTAGCGGACTCACAGATACGCAGTATTTT. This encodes CATRGGTSGLTDTQYF. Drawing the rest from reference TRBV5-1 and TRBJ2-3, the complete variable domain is KAGVTQTPRYLIKTRGQQVTLSCSPISGHRSVSWYQQTPGQGLQFLFEYFSETQRNKGNFPGRFSGRQFSNSRSEMNVSTLELGDSALYLCATRGGTSGLTDTQYFGPGTRLTVL.

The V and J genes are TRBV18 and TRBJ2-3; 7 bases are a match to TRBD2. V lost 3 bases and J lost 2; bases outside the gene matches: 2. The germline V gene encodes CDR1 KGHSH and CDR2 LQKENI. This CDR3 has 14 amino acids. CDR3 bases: TGTGCCAGCTCACCGGGGGGGTCCACAGATACGCAGTATTTT. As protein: CASSPGGSTDTQYF.

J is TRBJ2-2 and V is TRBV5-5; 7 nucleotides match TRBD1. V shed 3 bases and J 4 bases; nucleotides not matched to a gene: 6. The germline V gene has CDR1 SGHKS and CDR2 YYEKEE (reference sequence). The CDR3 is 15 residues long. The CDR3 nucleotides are TGTGCCAGCAGCTATGACAGGGTTCGCACCGGGGAGCTGTTTTTT. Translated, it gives CASSYDRVRTGELFF. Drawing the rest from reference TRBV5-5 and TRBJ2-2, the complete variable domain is DAGVTQSPTHLIKTRGQQVTLRCSPISGHKSVSWYQQVLGQGPQFIFQYYEKEERGRGNFPDRFSARQFPNYSSELNVNALLLGDSALYLCASSYDRVRTGELFFGEGSRLTVL.

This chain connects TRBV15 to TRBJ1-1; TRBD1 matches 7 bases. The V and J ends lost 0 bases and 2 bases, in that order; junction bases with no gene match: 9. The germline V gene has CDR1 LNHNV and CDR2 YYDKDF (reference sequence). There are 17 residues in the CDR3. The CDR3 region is CATSRDPAGGFNTEAFF. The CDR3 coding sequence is TGTGCCACCAGCAGAGATCCGGCAGGGGGTTTCAACACTGAAGCTTTCTTT.

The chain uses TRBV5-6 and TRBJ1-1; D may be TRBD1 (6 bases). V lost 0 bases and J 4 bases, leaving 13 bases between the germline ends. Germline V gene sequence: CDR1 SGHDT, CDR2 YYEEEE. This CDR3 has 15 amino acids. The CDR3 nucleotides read TGTGCCAGCAGCTTGGCCAGGGGTATGAGCACTGAAGCTTTCTTT. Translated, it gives CASSLARGMSTEAFF.

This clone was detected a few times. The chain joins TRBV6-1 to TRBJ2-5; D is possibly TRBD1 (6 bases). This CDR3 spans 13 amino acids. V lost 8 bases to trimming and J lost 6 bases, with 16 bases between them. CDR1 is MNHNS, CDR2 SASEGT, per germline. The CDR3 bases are TGTGCCAGCGCAGGGGAAAGTTGGAAGACCCAGTACTTC. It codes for CASAGESWKTQYF.

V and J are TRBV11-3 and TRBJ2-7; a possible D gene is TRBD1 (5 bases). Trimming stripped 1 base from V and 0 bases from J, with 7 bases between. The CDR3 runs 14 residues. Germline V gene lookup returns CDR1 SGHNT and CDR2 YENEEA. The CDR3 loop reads CASSLGRGSYEQYF. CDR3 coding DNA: TGTGCCAGCAGCTTAGGTAGGGGCTCCTACGAGCAGTACTTC.

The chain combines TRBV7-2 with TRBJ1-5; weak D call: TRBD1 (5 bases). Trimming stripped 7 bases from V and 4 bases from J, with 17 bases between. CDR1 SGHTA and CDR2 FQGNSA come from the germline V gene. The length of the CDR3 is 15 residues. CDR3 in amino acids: CASTRSVTGNQPQHF. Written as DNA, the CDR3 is TGTGCCAGCACCCGATCGGTTACAGGAAATCAGCCCCAGCATTTT.

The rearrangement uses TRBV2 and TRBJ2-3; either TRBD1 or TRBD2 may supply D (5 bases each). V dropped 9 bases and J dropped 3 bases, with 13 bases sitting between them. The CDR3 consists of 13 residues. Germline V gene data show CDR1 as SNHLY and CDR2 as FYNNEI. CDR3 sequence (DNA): TGTGCCAGACAGACCGGGACGACAGATACGCAGTATTTT. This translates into CARQTGTTDTQYF.

The CDR3: CASRADASYEQYF. The CDR3, as DNA: TGTGCCAGCCGGGCGGACGCTTCCTACGAGCAGTACTTC. The V and J genes are TRBV2 and TRBJ2-7; D unresolved. The CDR3 consists of 13 residues. Germline CDR1 is SNHLY and CDR2 is FYNNEI. The V gene lost 8 bases and the J gene lost 1 base, with 12 bases spanning the gap.

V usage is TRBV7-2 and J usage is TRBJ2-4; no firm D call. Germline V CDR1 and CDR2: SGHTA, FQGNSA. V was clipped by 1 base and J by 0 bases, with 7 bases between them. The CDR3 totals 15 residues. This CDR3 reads CASSLGRTAKNIQYF. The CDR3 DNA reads TGTGCCAGCAGCTTAGGCAGGACAGCCAAAAACATTCAGTACTTC.

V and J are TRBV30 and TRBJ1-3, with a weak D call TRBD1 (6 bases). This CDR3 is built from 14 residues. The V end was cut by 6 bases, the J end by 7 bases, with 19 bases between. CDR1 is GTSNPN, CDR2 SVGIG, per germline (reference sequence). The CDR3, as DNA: TGTGCCTGCACCCGGGCGGGGCAGGGGAACACCATATATTTT. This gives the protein CACTRAGQGNTIYF.

CDR3 amino acids: CASSGAVREQFF. CDR3 in DNA: TGTGCCAGCAGTGGGGCGGTGAGGGAGCAGTTCTTC. This chain links TRBV25-1 with TRBJ2-1; D not resolved. Germline loops: CDR1 MGHDK, CDR2 SYGVNS. The CDR3 runs to 12 residues. Trimming cost V 4 bases and J 10 bases, with 11 bases left between them.

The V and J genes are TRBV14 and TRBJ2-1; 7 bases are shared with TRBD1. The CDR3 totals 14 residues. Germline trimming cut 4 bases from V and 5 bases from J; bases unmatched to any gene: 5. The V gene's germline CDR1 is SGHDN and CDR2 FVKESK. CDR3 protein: CASSPGTANNEQFF. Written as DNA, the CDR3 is TGTGCCAGCAGCCCGGGGACAGCAAACAATGAGCAGTTCTTC.

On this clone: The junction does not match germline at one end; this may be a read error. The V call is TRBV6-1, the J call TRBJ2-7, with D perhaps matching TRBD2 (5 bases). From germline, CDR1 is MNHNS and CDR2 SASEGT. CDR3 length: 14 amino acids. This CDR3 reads CASSDPSVGTSGHF. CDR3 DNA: TGTGCCAGCAGTGACCCTTCCGTGGGTACCAGCGGACACTTC.

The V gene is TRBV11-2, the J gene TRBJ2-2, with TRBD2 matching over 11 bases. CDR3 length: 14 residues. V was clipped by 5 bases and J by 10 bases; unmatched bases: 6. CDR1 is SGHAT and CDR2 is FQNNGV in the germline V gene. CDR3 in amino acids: CASSRRLAGLELFF. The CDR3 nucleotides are TGTGCCAGCAGCCGCCGACTAGCGGGATTGGAGCTGTTTTTT.

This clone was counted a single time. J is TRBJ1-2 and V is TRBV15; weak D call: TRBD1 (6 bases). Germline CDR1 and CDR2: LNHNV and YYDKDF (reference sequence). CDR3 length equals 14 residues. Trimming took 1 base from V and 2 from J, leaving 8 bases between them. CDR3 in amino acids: CATSRGQENYGYTF. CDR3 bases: TGTGCCACCAGCAGAGGACAGGAAAACTATGGCTACACCTTC. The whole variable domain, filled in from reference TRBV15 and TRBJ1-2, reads DAMVIQNPRYQVTQFGKPVTLSCSQTLNHNVMYWYQQKSSQAPKLLFHYYDKDFNNEADTPDNFQSRRPNTSFCFLDIRSPGLGDTAMYLCATSRGQENYGYTFGSGTRLTVV.

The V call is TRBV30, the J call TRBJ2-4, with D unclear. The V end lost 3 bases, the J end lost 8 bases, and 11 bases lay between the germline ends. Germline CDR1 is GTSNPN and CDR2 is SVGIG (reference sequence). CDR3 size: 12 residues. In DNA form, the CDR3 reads TGTGCCTGGAGCGAACCGGCGGACATTCAGTACTTC. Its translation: CAWSEPADIQYF.

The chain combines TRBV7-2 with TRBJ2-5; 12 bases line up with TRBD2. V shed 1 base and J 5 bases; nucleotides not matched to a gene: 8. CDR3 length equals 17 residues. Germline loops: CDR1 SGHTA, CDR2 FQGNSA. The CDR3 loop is CASSLGLAGAHGETQYF. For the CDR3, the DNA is TGTGCCAGCAGCTTAGGACTAGCGGGAGCGCACGGGGAGACCCAGTACTTC.

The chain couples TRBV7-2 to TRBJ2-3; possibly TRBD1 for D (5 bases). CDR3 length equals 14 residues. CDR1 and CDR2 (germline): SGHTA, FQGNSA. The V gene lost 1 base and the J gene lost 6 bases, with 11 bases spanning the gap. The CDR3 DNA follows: TGTGCCAGCAGCTTAGTGGGGCGAAAGGATACGCAGTATTTT. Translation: CASSLVGRKDTQYF.

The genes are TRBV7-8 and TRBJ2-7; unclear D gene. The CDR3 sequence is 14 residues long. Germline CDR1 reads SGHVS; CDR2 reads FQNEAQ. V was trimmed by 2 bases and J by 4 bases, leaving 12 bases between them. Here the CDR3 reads CASSLNVGLYEQYV. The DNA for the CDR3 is TGTGCCAGCAGCTTAAACGTGGGCCTTTACGAGCAGTACGTC.

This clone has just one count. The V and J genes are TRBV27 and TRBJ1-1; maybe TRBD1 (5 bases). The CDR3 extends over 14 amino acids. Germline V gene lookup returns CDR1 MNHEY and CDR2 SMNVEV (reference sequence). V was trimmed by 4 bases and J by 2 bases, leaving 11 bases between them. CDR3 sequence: CASSYGADNTEAFF. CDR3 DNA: TGTGCCAGCAGTTACGGGGCAGACAACACTGAAGCTTTCTTT.

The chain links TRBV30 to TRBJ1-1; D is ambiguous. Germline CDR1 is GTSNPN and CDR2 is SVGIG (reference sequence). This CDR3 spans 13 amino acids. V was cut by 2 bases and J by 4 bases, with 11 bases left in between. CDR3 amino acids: CAWSLGPSTEAFF. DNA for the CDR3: TGTGCCTGGAGTCTCGGACCGAGCACTGAAGCTTTCTTT.

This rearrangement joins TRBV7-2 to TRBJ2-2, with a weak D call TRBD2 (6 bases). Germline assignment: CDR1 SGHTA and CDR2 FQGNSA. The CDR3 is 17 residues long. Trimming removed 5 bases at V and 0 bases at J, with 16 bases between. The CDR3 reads CASSPPRAGSNTGELFF. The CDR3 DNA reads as TGTGCCAGCAGCCCCCCGCGGGCGGGGTCGAACACCGGGGAGCTGTTTTTT.

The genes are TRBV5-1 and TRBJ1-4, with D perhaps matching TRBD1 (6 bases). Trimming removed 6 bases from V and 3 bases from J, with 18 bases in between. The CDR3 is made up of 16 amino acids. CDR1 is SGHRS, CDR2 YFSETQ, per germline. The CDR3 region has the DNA TGCGCCAGCACTATCCAGGGGTACGGGGCTAATGAAAAACTGTTTTTT. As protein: CASTIQGYGANEKLFF.

CDR3 in amino acids: CASSLAGSDTQYF. The CDR3 nucleotides read TGTGCCAGCAGCTTGGCCGGGTCAGATACGCAGTATTTT. The V and J genes are TRBV5-4 and TRBJ2-3, with D unclear. Germline assignment: CDR1 SGHNT and CDR2 YYREEE (reference sequence). This CDR3 is 13 amino acids long. V gave up 0 bases and J gave up 4 bases, with 6 bases separating them.

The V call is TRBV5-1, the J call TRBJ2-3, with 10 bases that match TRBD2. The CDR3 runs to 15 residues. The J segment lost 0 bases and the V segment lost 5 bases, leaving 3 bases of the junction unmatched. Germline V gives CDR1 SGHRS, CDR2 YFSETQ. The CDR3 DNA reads TGCGCCAGCAGTGTGACTAGCGGGAGCACAGATACGCAGTATTTT. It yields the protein CASSVTSGSTDTQYF.

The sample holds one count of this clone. The chain's CDR3 is CASSLSRTQSYEQYV. CDR3 nucleotide sequence: TGTGCCAGCAGCCTTTCGAGGACACAATCCTACGAGCAGTACGTC. The genes are TRBV7-2 and TRBJ2-7; TRBD1 might be the D (5 bases). CDR1 is SGHTA, CDR2 FQGNSA, per germline. The CDR3 is 15 amino acids. V shed 5 bases and J shed 1 base, with 15 bases lying between them.